The next 15 T cell receptor beta chains were all read from a single sample in a study of regulatory and conventional T cells in RAG deficiency. Clones were read by immunoSEQ multiplex PCR, and TCRdb kept only the in-frame ones, dropping some. Of tens of thousands of clones listed, 89% are singletons. This same sample was also taken into another study, of regulatory T cells. That paper adds: The PCR used 52 TRBV and 13 TRBJ primers.

Sequencing was done on a sample of CD8+ T cells sorted from blood. The receptors come from a human donor in good health.

The J gene is TRBJ2-3, the V gene TRBV30; the D call may be TRBD1 or TRBD2 (5 bases each). The CDR3 loop spans 14 amino acids. V lost 0 bases and J 3 bases, leaving 10 bases between the germline ends. Looked up from germline, CDR1 is GTSNPN and CDR2 is SVGIG (reference sequence). CDR3 DNA sequence: TGTGCCTGGAGTGTCTCTGGGGGTACAGATACGCAGTATTTT. It codes for CAWSVSGGTDTQYF. The full variable domain, with the rest looked up from reference TRBV30 and TRBJ2-3, is SQTIHQWPATLVQPVGSPLSLECTVEGTSNPNLYWYRQAAGRGLQLLFYSVGIGQISSEVPQNLSASRPQDRQFILSSKKLLLSDSGFYLCAWSVSGGTDTQYFGPGTRLTVL.

This clone showed up just once. The CDR3 here is CASSSPGLAGGSGELFF. The CDR3 nucleotides are TGTGCCAGCAGCTCCCCGGGACTAGCGGGGGGATCCGGGGAGCTGTTTTTT. The V call is TRBV9, the J call TRBJ2-2; 15 bases are a match to TRBD2. Looked up from germline, CDR1 is SGDLS and CDR2 is YYNGEE. The junction had 7 bases not matched to a gene; V was cut back by 4 bases and J by 6 bases. The CDR3 sequence is 17 residues long.

The chain joins TRBV4-2 to TRBJ1-5; D is possibly TRBD1 (6 bases). Germline assignment: CDR1 LGHNA and CDR2 YNFKEQ. V lost 4 bases to trimming and J lost 10 bases, with 17 bases between them. The CDR3 totals 14 residues. The CDR3 bases are TGTGCCAGCAGCCCGACAGGCTTCCCCGATCCCCAGCATTTT. Encoded protein: CASSPTGFPDPQHF.

DNA of the CDR3: TGTGCCAGCAGTCCAAAGTACAGGGGCGGCATGTATCATTACTTC. Protein sequence: CASSPKYRGGMYHYF. The chain uses TRBV27 and TRBJ2-7, with 7 positions matching TRBD1. CDR3 length: 15 residues. With 5 bases clipped from V and 13 bases from J, the junction kept 20 bases outside the gene matches. Germline V gene sequence: CDR1 MNHEY, CDR2 SMNVEV (reference sequence).

The V gene is TRBV7-9, the J gene TRBJ1-2, with 7 nucleotides matching TRBD1. CDR3 length: 14 amino acids. The junction had 12 bases not matched to a gene; V was cut back by 6 bases and J by 8 bases. CDR1 is SEHNR and CDR2 is FQNEAQ in the germline V gene (reference sequence). The CDR3 DNA sequence: TGTGCCAGCAGTGATCAACAGGGGTTGAAGGGCTACACCTTC. As protein: CASSDQQGLKGYTF.

The V call is TRBV21-1, the J call TRBJ2-7; TRBD2 is the table's D call, not checked against the DNA. TRBV21-1 is given as a pseudogene. The CDR3 extends over 18 amino acids. CDR3 DNA: TGTGCCAGCAGCAAAGTGGGGACTAGCGGGGGGGCCAGGTACGAGCAGTACTTC. Protein: CASSKVGTSGGARYEQYF.

The chain joins TRBV9 to TRBJ2-1, with 14 bases that match TRBD2. This CDR3 contains 15 residues. The germline gives CDR1 SGDLS, CDR2 YYNGEE. Trimming cost V 3 bases and J 5 bases; bases outside gene matches: 1. The CDR3 loop is CASSGLAGGHNEQFF. The CDR3, as DNA: TGTGCCAGCAGCGGACTAGCGGGGGGGCACAATGAGCAGTTCTTC.

The CDR3 reads CSVGTGLGNTIYF. The CDR3 DNA follows: TGCAGCGTTGGTACAGGGCTCGGAAACACCATATATTTT. V gene TRBV29-1 combines with J gene TRBJ1-3, with D possibly being TRBD1 (6 bases). The CDR3 length is 13 residues. In germline, CDR1 is SQVTM, CDR2 ANQGSEA. V was shortened by 4 bases and J by 4 bases, with 11 bases between the two germline ends.

The chain recombines TRBV10-2 with TRBJ2-3; 10 bases match TRBD2. The CDR3 sequence is 15 residues long. Looked up from germline, CDR1 is WSHSY and CDR2 is SAAADI. Unmatched junction bases numbered 13, after V lost 8 bases and J lost 8 bases. CDR3 sequence: CASGGSGGPRGTQYF. CDR3 bases: TGCGCCAGCGGGGGTAGCGGGGGGCCCCGTGGTACGCAGTATTTT.

V gene TRBV7-9 combines with J gene TRBJ1-1, with no clear D. The CDR3 is 17 residues long. CDR1 and CDR2 from the germline V gene are SEHNR and FQNEAQ (reference sequence). V was cut by 5 bases and J by 3 bases, with 22 bases left in between. The CDR3 loop reads CASSRQREIRVDTEAFF. The CDR3 region has the DNA TGTGCCAGCAGCCGCCAGAGGGAAATTCGGGTAGACACTGAAGCTTTCTTT.

The chain joins TRBV9 to TRBJ2-3; a weak D match, TRBD2 (6 bases). Trimming stripped 0 bases from V and 0 bases from J, with 11 bases between. The germline V gene encodes CDR1 SGDLS and CDR2 YYNGEE. The CDR3 length is 16 residues. CDR3 residues: CASSVVAEGSTDTQYF. The CDR3 DNA follows: TGTGCCAGCAGCGTAGTTGCGGAGGGGAGCACAGATACGCAGTATTTT. The complete variable domain, with remaining parts taken from reference TRBV9 and TRBJ2-3, reads DSGVTQTPKHLITATGQRVTLRCSPRSGDLSVYWYQQSLDQGLQFLIQYYNGEERAKGNILERFSAQQFPDLHSELNLSSLELGDSALYFCASSVVAEGSTDTQYFGPGTRLTVL.

V and J are TRBV9 and TRBJ2-7; 8 nucleotides line up with TRBD2. Trimming took 3 bases from V and 6 from J; bases not matched to a gene: 8. Per germline, CDR1 SGDLS and CDR2 YYNGEE. The CDR3 is 14 amino acids. The CDR3 here is CASSDGSGDSEQYF. CDR3 in DNA: TGTGCCAGCAGCGATGGTAGCGGGGATTCCGAGCAGTACTTC. Using reference TRBV9 and TRBJ2-7 for the parts outside the CDR3, the full variable domain is DSGVTQTPKHLITATGQRVTLRCSPRSGDLSVYWYQQSLDQGLQFLIQYYNGEERAKGNILERFSAQQFPDLHSELNLSSLELGDSALYFCASSDGSGDSEQYFGPGTRLTVT.

V is TRBV7-9 and J is TRBJ1-2; 10 bases fit TRBD1. The V gene end was trimmed by 5 bases and the J gene end by 5 bases; junction bases not matched to a gene: 2. Germline V gene data show CDR1 as SEHNR and CDR2 as FQNEAQ (reference sequence). This CDR3 comprises 13 residues. The CDR3 spells CASSRTGGYGYTF. The CDR3 region has the DNA TGTGCCAGCAGCCGGACAGGGGGATATGGCTACACCTTC.

V gene TRBV30 combines with J gene TRBJ1-3; D gene unclear. CDR3 length: 14 residues. CDR1 and CDR2 from the germline V gene are GTSNPN and SVGIG (reference sequence). V was pared by 3 bases and J by 0 bases, with 9 bases between. CDR3 coding DNA: TGTGCCTGGAGAGGACCGATCTCTGGAAACACCATATATTTT. This codes for CAWRGPISGNTIYF.

This sequence joins TRBV27 and TRBJ2-1; TRBD2 agrees at 11 bases. Germline CDR1 is MNHEY and CDR2 is SMNVEV (reference sequence). With 4 bases clipped from V and 4 bases from J, the junction kept 6 bases outside the gene matches. The CDR3 runs to 16 residues. In DNA form, the CDR3 reads TGTGCCAGCAGTTCTTTCCGACTAGCGGGGTACAATGAGCAGTTCTTC. This codes for CASSSFRLAGYNEQFF.